These 25 T cell receptor beta chains came from one sample sequenced in a study of CD8+CD57+ T cells in acquired aplastic anemia. Genomic DNA, serving as template, underwent TCR beta VDJ and CDR3 profiling. TCRdb reprocessed the reads with MiXCR, giving one entry per CDR3 protein. The table has 180,000 or so distinct CDR3 sequences, 45% to 50% seen once; the top ten hold under 3%. The source material was sorted CD4+, CD8+, or CD8+CD57+ T cells (not recorded which) from PBMCs. These receptors originate from a human donor in good health.

In its sample, this clonotype was seen a few times. The chain has TRBV12-3 or TRBV12-4 and TRBJ1-2; 7 bases are shared with TRBD1. CDR3 length equals 13 residues. Trimming at V came to 6 bases and at J to 5 bases, leaving 6 bases not matched to a gene. The CDR3 here is CASRWTGQYGYTF. In DNA form, the CDR3 reads TGTGCCAGCAGGTGGACAGGCCAATATGGCTACACCTTC.

The gene calls are TRBV2 and TRBJ2-7, with TRBD1 as a possible D gene (6 bases). The CDR3 is made up of 11 amino acids. V lost 9 bases to trimming and J lost 4 bases, with 10 bases between them. The germline V gene encodes CDR1 SNHLY and CDR2 FYNNEI. CDR3 DNA sequence: TGTGCCAGTCTAACAGGGTACGAGCAGTACTTC. Amino acid sequence: CASLTGYEQYF. The whole variable domain, remainder taken from reference TRBV2 and TRBJ2-7, is EPEVTQTPSHQVTQMGQEVILRCVPISNHLYFYWYRQILGQKVEFLVSFYNNEISEKSEIFDDQFSVERPDGSNFTLKIRSTKLEDSAMYFCASLTGYEQYFGPGTRLTVT.

This clonotype has ten or more counts. The V call is TRBV24-1, the J call TRBJ1-1; D is uncertain. Per the germline V gene, CDR1 is KGHDR and CDR2 is SFDVKD. Trimming left V 9 bases short and J 5 bases short, with 15 bases between. This CDR3 has 13 amino acids. The CDR3: CATQDGSETEAFF. CDR3 DNA: TGTGCCACCCAGGACGGCTCCGAAACTGAAGCTTTCTTT.

The genes are TRBV6-5 and TRBJ2-5, with 9 positions matching TRBD2. V shed 2 bases and J 5 bases; nucleotides not matched to a gene: 3. CDR1 is MNHEY and CDR2 is SVGAGI in the germline V gene. The CDR3 spans 14 residues. The CDR3 region has the DNA TGTGCCAGCAGTTACGGGGCGGGAGGGGAGACCCAGTACTTC. This gives the protein CASSYGAGGETQYF.

This chain joins TRBV19 and TRBJ2-7; a weak D match, TRBD1 (5 bases). Germline values: CDR1 LNHDA, CDR2 SQIVND (reference sequence). Trimming took 5 bases from V and 3 from J, leaving 11 bases between them. The CDR3 contains 13 residues. CDR3 sequence (DNA): TGTGCCAGTAGTGCTGGACACCGCTACGAGCAGTACTTC. Translation: CASSAGHRYEQYF.

Regarding this clonotype: The conserved closing phenylalanine or tryptophan is absent in this CDR3, likely reflecting a read error. The chain has TRBV15 and TRBJ2-2, with a possible D match to TRBD2 (6 bases). The CDR3 is 15 residues long. CDR1 is LNHNV, CDR2 YYDKDF, per germline (reference sequence). The V end lost 1 base, the J end lost 1 base, and 7 bases lay between the germline ends. CDR3 sequence: CATSRGGVNTGELFS. The CDR3 DNA sequence: TGTGCCACCAGCAGAGGGGGGGTGAACACCGGGGAGCTGTTTTCT.

V usage is TRBV6-2 or TRBV6-3 and J usage is TRBJ1-5; the match to TRBD1 covers 7 bases. J lost 4 bases, V lost 1 base, and 1 base had no gene match. Per germline, CDR1 MNHEY and CDR2 SVGEGT. There are 14 residues in the CDR3. CDR3 bases: TGTGCCAGCAGTTACTTACAGGGGAATCAGCCCCAGCATTTT. Encoded protein: CASSYLQGNQPQHF.

Only a few counts were recorded for this clonotype. The chain couples TRBV29-1 to TRBJ2-6; the D is unclear. Germline V CDR1 and CDR2: SQVTM, ANQGSEA. V gave up 4 bases and J gave up 2 bases, with 9 bases separating them. The CDR3 has 14 amino acids. The CDR3 nucleotides read TGCAGCGTTGGGGCTGGGGCTGGGGCCAACGTCCTGACTTTC. Translating gives CSVGAGAGANVLTF.

The chain couples TRBV2 to TRBJ1-1; D possibly corresponds to TRBD1 (5 bases). Germline V gene data show CDR1 as SNHLY and CDR2 as FYNNEI. The V and J ends lost 10 bases and 0 bases respectively, with 15 bases between them. This CDR3 comprises 14 residues. The CDR3 reads CATKMGQMNTEAFF. The DNA of the CDR3 is TGTGCCACCAAGATGGGGCAGATGAACACTGAAGCTTTCTTT. Combining the CDR3 with reference TRBV2 and TRBJ1-1 gives the whole variable domain EPEVTQTPSHQVTQMGQEVILRCVPISNHLYFYWYRQILGQKVEFLVSFYNNEISEKSEIFDDQFSVERPDGSNFTLKIRSTKLEDSAMYFCATKMGQMNTEAFFGQGTRLTVV.

This clonotype was counted many times. The chain carries TRBV12-3 or TRBV12-4 and TRBJ2-7; 8 nucleotides align to TRBD2. This CDR3 has 16 residues. The V and J ends lost 6 bases and 0 bases, in that order; junction bases with no gene match: 10. CDR3 sequence reads: CASSTIGSGSSYEQYF. DNA of the CDR3: TGTGCCAGCAGCACCATCGGGAGCGGGAGCTCCTACGAGCAGTACTTC.

This clonotype was recorded only once. The chain is built from TRBV19 and TRBJ2-1, with 12 bases lining up with TRBD2. Losses at the gene ends were 2 bases for V and 7 bases for J; bases not matched to a gene: 9. The CDR3 contains 17 residues. Germline V gene data show CDR1 as LNHDA and CDR2 as SQIVND (reference sequence). The CDR3 is CASSIIPPGLAGNEQFF. In DNA, the CDR3 is TGTGCCAGTAGTATAATTCCCCCCGGACTAGCGGGGAATGAGCAGTTCTTC.

The table lists this clonotype with a few counts. J is TRBJ1-1 and V is TRBV27; D is perhaps TRBD1 (6 bases). The CDR3 runs to 14 residues. V was shortened by 6 bases and J by 1 base, with 12 bases between the two germline ends. The germline V gene encodes CDR1 MNHEY and CDR2 SMNVEV (reference sequence). The CDR3 bases are TGTGCCAGCAGGACTTCGACAGGGAACACTGAAGCTTTCTTT. This translates into CASRTSTGNTEAFF.

This clonotype was counted between two and nine times. The V call is TRBV27, the J call TRBJ1-1, with TRBD1 matching 7 bases. The V segment lost 6 bases and the J segment 1 base; nucleotides outside the gene matches: 5. CDR1 MNHEY and CDR2 SMNVEV come from the germline V gene (reference sequence). The CDR3 extends over 14 amino acids. Written as DNA, the CDR3 is TGTGCCAGCAGATCTGGGACAGAGAACACTGAAGCTTTCTTT. The encoded protein is CASRSGTENTEAFF.

Concerning this clonotype: At one of its ends the junction is not consistent with the germline gene, which may arise from a read error. The rearrangement uses TRBV20-1 and TRBJ2-5; 10 positions match TRBD1. The CDR3 has 14 amino acids. Germline-derived CDR1 and CDR2 are DFQATT and SNEGSKA (reference sequence). The CDR3 here is CSATYDRGPETQRF. Written as DNA, the CDR3 is TGCAGTGCTACGTACGACAGGGGGCCAGAGACCCAGCGCTTC.

This clonotype was seen at least ten times. This chain links TRBV6-5 with TRBJ1-1; 7 bases are shared with TRBD1. Germline V gene data show CDR1 as MNHEY and CDR2 as SVGAGI. Germline trimming cut 2 bases from V and 10 bases from J; bases unmatched to any gene: 10. This CDR3 has 14 residues. CDR3 DNA: TGTGCCAGCAGTTACAGGGACAGCGTGGCGAGAGCTTTCTTT. Residues: CASSYRDSVARAFF.

This clonotype was counted at least ten times. The chain links TRBV7-6 to TRBJ1-6, with TRBD1 as a possible D gene (5 bases). Germline CDR1 is SGHVS and CDR2 is FNYEAQ. This CDR3 has 17 residues. V was pared by 0 bases and J by 2 bases, with 11 bases between. CDR3 sequence: CASSLAGTGTYNSPLHF. Here the CDR3 DNA reads TGTGCCAGCAGCTTAGCAGGGACCGGTACCTATAATTCACCCCTCCACTTT. The variable domain in full, with the rest retrieved from reference TRBV7-6 and TRBJ1-6, is GAGVSQSPRYKVTKRGQDVALRCDPISGHVSLYWYRQALGQGPEFLTYFNYEAQQDKSGLPNDRFSAERPEGSISTLTIQRTEQRDSAMYRCASSLAGTGTYNSPLHFGNGTRLTVT.

V and J are TRBV20-1 and TRBJ2-7; TRBD1 matches 7 bases. This CDR3 has 13 residues. The V segment lost 2 bases and the J segment 6 bases; nucleotides outside the gene matches: 7. Per germline, CDR1 DFQATT and CDR2 SNEGSKA (reference sequence). In DNA form, the CDR3 reads TGCAGTGCTAGATATACAGGGGCTGGCGAGCAGTACTTC. Translated: CSARYTGAGEQYF.

The chain links TRBV9 to TRBJ2-3; D unclear. The ends were cut back, 4 bases at V and 4 bases at J, with 10 bases in the middle. Germline CDR1 is SGDLS and CDR2 is YYNGEE. CDR3 length: 13 residues. CDR3 DNA: TGTGCCAGCAGCTCGTATGGGGCAGATACGCAGTATTTT. Protein: CASSSYGADTQYF.

This clonotype was detected many times. This chain uses TRBV12-3 or TRBV12-4 with TRBJ1-5; D ambiguous. Trimming pared 2 bases from V and 6 bases from J, leaving 11 bases between. The CDR3 covers 14 residues. This CDR3 reads CASSLQKGSQPQHF. The DNA for the CDR3 is TGTGCCAGCAGTTTACAGAAAGGGAGTCAGCCCCAGCATTTT.

This clonotype was picked up a small number of times. The chain carries TRBV24-1 and TRBJ2-3, with TRBD2 identical over 11 bases. CDR1 is KGHDR, CDR2 SFDVKD, per germline. Trimming cost V 4 bases and J 0 bases; bases outside gene matches: 5. The CDR3 totals 17 residues. The CDR3 DNA reads TGTGCCACCAGTGACCCAACTAGCGGGGGAAGCACAGATACGCAGTATTTT. Translated, it gives CATSDPTSGGSTDTQYF.

The chain links TRBV24-1 to TRBJ2-1; the D is unclear. The CDR3 totals 14 residues. CDR1 is KGHDR and CDR2 is SFDVKD in the germline V gene. The V gene lost 4 bases and the J gene lost 9 bases, with 15 bases spanning the gap. The CDR3 DNA reads as TGTGCCACCAGTGAATTCCAGACCTCGGGTGAGCAGTTCTTC. Translated: CATSEFQTSGEQFF.

There are a few counts of this clonotype. The chain combines TRBV7-8 with TRBJ2-7; 7 positions match TRBD1. CDR1 SGHVS and CDR2 FQNEAQ come from the germline V gene. V shed 5 bases and J 0 bases; nucleotides not matched to a gene: 7. The CDR3 runs 15 residues. The CDR3 sequence: CASSMPGQRSYEQYF. The CDR3 nucleotides read TGTGCCAGCAGCATGCCGGGACAGCGCTCCTACGAGCAGTACTTC.

CDR3 sequence (DNA): TGTGCCAGTAGTATTTTGGGCCATAGCAATCAGCCCCAGCATTTT. It translates to CASSILGHSNQPQHF. V usage is TRBV19 and J usage is TRBJ1-5; D remains unclear. The CDR3 loop spans 15 amino acids. Germline V gene data show CDR1 as LNHDA and CDR2 as SQIVND (reference sequence). The V gene lost 3 bases and the J gene lost 0 bases, with 9 bases spanning the gap.

This clonotype turned up a few times. The chain links TRBV6-5 to TRBJ2-3; possibly TRBD2 for D (6 bases). Trimming took off 6 bases at V and 2 bases at J, with 9 bases between the two ends. Germline V lookup: CDR1 MNHEY, CDR2 SVGAGI. The CDR3 has 13 residues. CDR3 nucleotides: TGTGCCAGCAGCCGCGGGGCCACAGATACGCAGTATTTT. It translates to CASSRGATDTQYF.

The chain uses TRBV7-9 and TRBJ2-2, with D uncertain. The germline V gene encodes CDR1 SEHNR and CDR2 FQNEAQ (reference sequence). V gave up 5 bases and J gave up 5 bases, with 6 bases separating them. The CDR3 has 12 residues. CDR3 loop: CASSPYTGELFF. The CDR3 DNA follows: TGTGCCAGCAGCCCCTATACCGGGGAGCTGTTTTTT.